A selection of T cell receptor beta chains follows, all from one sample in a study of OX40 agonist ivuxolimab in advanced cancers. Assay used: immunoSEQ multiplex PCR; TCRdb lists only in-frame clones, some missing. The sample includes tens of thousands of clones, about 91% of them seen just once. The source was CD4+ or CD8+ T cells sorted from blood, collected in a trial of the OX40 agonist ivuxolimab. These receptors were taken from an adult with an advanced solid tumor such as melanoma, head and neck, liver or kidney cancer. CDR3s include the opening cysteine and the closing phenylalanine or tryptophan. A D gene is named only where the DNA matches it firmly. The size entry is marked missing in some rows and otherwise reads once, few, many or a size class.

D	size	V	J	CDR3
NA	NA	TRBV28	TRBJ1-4	CASSLAGGLVKLFF
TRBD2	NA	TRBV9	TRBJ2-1	CASSVLETSGYYNEQFF
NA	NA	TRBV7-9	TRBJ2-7	CASSTPGAATTYEQYF
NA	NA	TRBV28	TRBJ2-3	CASSYDGKSSTDTQYF
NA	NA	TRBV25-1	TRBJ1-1	CASSEYTTAAEAFF
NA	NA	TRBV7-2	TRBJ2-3	CASSLFRDTQYF
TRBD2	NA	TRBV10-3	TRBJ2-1	CAISESRLRRGGDEQFF
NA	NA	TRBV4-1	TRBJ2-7	CASSQQSLAGYEQYF
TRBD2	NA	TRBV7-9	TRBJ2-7	CASSPLGLAGSTYEQYF
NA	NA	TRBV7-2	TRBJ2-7	CASSTPRQGGSYEQYF
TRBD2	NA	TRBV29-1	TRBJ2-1	CSVETSGYNEQFF
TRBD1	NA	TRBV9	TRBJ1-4	CASSVGGQGAGEKLFF
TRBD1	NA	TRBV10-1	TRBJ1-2	CAIEQGWVNYGYTF
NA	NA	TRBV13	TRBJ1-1	CASSYLEKTEAFF
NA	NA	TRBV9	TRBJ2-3	CASSVVVRGDTQYF
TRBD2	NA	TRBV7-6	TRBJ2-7	CASSPTGTSYEQYF
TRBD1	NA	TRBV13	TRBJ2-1	CASSSTEGAAKYNEQFF
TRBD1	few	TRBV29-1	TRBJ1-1	CSVRTGMNTEAFF
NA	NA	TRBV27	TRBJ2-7	CASSLSGGNYAYEQYF
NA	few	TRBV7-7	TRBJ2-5	CASSPREGGWQTQYF
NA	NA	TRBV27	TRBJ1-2	CASSPSGRGLYGYTF
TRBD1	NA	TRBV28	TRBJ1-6	CASSVTGDSPLHF
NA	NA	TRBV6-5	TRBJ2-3	CASSYSPENTDTQYF
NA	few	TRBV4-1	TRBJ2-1	CASSQVGETNEQFF
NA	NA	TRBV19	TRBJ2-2	CASSIMYSIVLGQTNTGELFF
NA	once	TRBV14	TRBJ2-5	CASSYTPQRIQYF
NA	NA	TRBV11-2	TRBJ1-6	CASSSVANPNSPLHF
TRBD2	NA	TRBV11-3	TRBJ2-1	CASSAKRDGYNEQFF
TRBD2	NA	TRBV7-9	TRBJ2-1	CASSVGLVNEQFF
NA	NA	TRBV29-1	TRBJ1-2	CSVGTKYYGYTF
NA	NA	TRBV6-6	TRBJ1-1	CASSYSGGRRDTEAFF
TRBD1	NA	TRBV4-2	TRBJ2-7	CASSQDRGTYEQYF
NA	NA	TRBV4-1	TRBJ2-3	CASSPLSSDTQYF
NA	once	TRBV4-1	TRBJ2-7	CASSQVVGNAYEQYF
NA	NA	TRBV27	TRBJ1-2	CASSFGGIQNYGYTF
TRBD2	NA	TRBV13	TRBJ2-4	CASSSTSGGLLAKNIQYF
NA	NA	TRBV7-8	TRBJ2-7	CASSLGLVFLDEQYF
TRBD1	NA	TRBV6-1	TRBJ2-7	CASSEGSDRAYEQYF
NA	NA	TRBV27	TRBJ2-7	CASSLGPFYEQYF
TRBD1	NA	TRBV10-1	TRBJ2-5	CAPAPGTGPVNF
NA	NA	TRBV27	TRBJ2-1	CASSLANSRVLNEQFF
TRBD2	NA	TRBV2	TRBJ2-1	CASNPGEGNEQFF
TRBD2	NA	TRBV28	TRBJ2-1	CASSYSRDYYNEQFF
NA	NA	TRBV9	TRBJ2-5	CASSVAQETQYF
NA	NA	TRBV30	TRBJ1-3	CAWSVPGFSGNTIYF